The TCR beta chain under discussion was sequenced for a study of T cells in Graves' hyperthyroidism and ophthalmopathy. Study details: Peripheral blood draws took place at initial diagnosis, ahead of any treatment.

Pregnant or lactating patients were excluded, as were those with uncontrolled infection or other autoimmune disease. In making diagnoses, clinical symptoms, serum thyroxine and TRAb, thyroid ultrasound and orbital computed tomography were all used. RNA transcripts provided the source from which TCR beta CDR3 regions were amplified. Researchers ran a first-round RT-PCR on the TCR CDR3 using the HTBI primer set. TCRdb re-called the multiplex PCR reads through MiXCR, storing one row per CDR3 protein. The data hold around 380,000 distinct CDR3 sequences, with 13% observed a single time. Germline V lookup: CDR1 MDHEN, CDR2 SYDVKM. The V gene lost 5 bases and the J gene lost 5 bases, with 15 bases spanning the gap. This CDR3 is 14 amino acids long. This clonotype was detected many times.

The sequence derives from a man between 25 and 39 years old with Graves' hyperthyroidism that later progressed to Graves' ophthalmopathy. V gene TRBV28 combines with J gene TRBJ1-1, with D possibly being TRBD1 (5 bases). Sequenced sample: blood. The CDR3 DNA sequence: TGTGCCAGCAGTCTAGATCCCGGGGGGACTGAAGCTTTCTTT. Translated, it gives CASSLDPGGTEAFF.